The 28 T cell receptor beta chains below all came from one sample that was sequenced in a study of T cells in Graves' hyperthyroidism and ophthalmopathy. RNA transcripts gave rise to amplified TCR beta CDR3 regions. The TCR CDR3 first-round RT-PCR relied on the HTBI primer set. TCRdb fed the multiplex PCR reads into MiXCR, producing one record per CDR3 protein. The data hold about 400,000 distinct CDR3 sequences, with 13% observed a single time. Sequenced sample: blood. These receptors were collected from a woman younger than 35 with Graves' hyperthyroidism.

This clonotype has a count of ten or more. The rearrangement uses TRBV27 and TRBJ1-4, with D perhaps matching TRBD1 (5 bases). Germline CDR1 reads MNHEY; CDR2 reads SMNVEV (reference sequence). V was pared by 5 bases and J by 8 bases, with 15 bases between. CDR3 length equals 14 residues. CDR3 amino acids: CASSMTRSGEKLFF. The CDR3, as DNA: TGTGCCAGCAGTATGACACGGTCAGGGGAAAAACTGTTTTTT. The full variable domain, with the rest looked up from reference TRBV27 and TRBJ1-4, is EAQVTQNPRYLITVTGKKLTVTCSQNMNHEYMSWYRQDPGLGLRQIYYSMNVEVTDKGDVPEGYKVSRKEKRNFPLILESPSPNQTSLYFCASSMTRSGEKLFFGSGTQLSVL.

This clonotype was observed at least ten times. The CDR3 DNA reads TGTGCCAGCAGCTTAGCGGGAGATAACACCGGGGAGCTGTTTTTT. It specifies CASSLAGDNTGELFF. The chain couples TRBV7-9 to TRBJ2-2; D may be TRBD2 (5 bases). Germline CDR1 reads SEHNR; CDR2 reads FQNEAQ (reference sequence). V dropped 0 bases and J dropped 2 bases, with 7 bases sitting between them. This CDR3 has 15 amino acids.

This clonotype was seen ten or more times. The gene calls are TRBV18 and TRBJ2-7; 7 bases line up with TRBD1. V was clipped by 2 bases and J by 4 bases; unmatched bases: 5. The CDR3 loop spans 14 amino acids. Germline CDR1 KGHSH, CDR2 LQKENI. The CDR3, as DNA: TGTGCCAGCTCACCAGGCCGGACAGGATACGAGCAGTACTTC. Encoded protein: CASSPGRTGYEQYF. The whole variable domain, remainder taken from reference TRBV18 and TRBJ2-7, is NAGVMQNPRHLVRRRGQEARLRCSPMKGHSHVYWYRQLPEEGLKFMVYLQKENIIDESGMPKERFSAEFPKEGPSILRIQQVVRGDSAAYFCASSPGRTGYEQYFGPGTRLTVT.

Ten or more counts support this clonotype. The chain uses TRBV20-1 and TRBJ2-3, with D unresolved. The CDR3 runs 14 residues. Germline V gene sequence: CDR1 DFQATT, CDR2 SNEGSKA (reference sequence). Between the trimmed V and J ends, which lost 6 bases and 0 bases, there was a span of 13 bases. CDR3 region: CSATILSSTDTQYF. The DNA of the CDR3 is TGCAGTGCCACCATACTTTCAAGCACAGATACGCAGTATTTT.

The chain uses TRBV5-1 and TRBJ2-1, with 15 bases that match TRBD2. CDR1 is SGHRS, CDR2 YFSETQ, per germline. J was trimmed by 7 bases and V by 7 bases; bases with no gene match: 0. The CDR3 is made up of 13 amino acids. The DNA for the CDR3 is TGCGCCAGCGGGACTAGCGGGAGGAATGAGCAGTTCTTC. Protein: CASGTSGRNEQFF.

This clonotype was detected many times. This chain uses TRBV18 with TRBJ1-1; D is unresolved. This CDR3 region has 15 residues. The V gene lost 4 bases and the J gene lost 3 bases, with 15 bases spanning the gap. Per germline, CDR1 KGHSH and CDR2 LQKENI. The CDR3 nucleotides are TGTGCCAGCTCACGGACTGGGGTCGTGGACACTGAAGCTTTCTTT. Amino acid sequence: CASSRTGVVDTEAFF.

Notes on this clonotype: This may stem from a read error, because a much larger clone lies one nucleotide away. CDR3 coding DNA: TGTGCCAGCAGTACCGGGACAGGGGGCGGGTACGGGCAGTACTTC. Translated: CASSTGTGGGYGQYF. The genes are TRBV28 and TRBJ2-7; 12 bases are shared with TRBD1. The germline V gene encodes CDR1 MDHEN and CDR2 SYDVKM. The CDR3 extends over 15 amino acids.

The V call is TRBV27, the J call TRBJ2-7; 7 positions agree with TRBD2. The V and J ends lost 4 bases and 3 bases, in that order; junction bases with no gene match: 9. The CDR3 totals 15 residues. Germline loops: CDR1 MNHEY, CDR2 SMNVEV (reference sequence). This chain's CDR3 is CASSYGGEADYEQYF. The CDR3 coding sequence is TGTGCCAGCAGTTATGGGGGGGAGGCAGACTACGAGCAGTACTTC.

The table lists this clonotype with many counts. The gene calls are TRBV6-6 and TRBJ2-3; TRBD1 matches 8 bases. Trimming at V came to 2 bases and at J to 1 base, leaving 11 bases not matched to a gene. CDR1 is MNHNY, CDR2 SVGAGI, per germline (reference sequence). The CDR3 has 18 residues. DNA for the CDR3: TGTGCCAGCAGTTACCCGAAAGGCCCGGGACAGGGCACAGATACGCAGTATTTT. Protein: CASSYPKGPGQGTDTQYF.

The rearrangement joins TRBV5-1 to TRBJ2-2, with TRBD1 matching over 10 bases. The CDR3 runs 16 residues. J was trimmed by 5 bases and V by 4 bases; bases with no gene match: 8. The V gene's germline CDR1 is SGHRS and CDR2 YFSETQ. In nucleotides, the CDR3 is TGCGCCAGCAGCATACCGGGACAGGGGCGGACCGGGGAGCTGTTTTTT. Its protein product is CASSIPGQGRTGELFF.

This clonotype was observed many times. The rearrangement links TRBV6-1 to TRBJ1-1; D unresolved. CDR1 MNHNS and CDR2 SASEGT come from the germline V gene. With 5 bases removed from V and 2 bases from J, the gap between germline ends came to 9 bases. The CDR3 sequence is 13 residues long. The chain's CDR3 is CASSMYGNTEAFF. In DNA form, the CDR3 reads TGTGCCAGCAGTATGTATGGAAACACTGAAGCTTTCTTT.

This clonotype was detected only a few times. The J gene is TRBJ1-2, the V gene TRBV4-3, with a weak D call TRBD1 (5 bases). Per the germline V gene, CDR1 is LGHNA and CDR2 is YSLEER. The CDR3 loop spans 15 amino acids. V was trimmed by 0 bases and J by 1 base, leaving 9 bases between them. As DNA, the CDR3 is TGCGCCAGCAGCCAAGAGGCAGGGATTAACTATGGCTACACCTTC. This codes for CASSQEAGINYGYTF.

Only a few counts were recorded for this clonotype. The CDR3 reads CASSLYGTGVLNTEAFF. CDR3 coding DNA: TGTGCCAGCAGCTTATATGGGACAGGTGTCCTTAACACTGAAGCTTTCTTT. The rearrangement uses TRBV11-2 and TRBJ1-1; TRBD1 aligns across 8 bases. CDR3 length: 17 residues. In germline, CDR1 is SGHAT, CDR2 FQNNGV. Trimming at V came to 2 bases and at J to 2 bases, leaving 10 bases not matched to a gene. The entire variable domain, with the rest obtained from reference TRBV11-2 and TRBJ1-1, is as follows: EAGVAQSPRYKIIEKRQSVAFWCNPISGHATLYWYQQILGQGPKLLIQFQNNGVVDDSQLPKDRFSAERLKGVDSTLKIQPAKLEDSAVYLCASSLYGTGVLNTEAFFGQGTRLTVV.

The CDR3 nucleotides read TGTGCCAGCAGCCAAGGGGCTGGAGGGTACCTTCAAGAGACCCAGTACTTC. Amino acid sequence: CASSQGAGGYLQETQYF. The chain combines TRBV4-2 with TRBJ2-5; maybe TRBD2 (6 bases). Trimming took 1 base from V and 2 from J, leaving 17 bases between them. The CDR3 has 17 residues. Germline V gene lookup returns CDR1 LGHNA and CDR2 YNFKEQ.

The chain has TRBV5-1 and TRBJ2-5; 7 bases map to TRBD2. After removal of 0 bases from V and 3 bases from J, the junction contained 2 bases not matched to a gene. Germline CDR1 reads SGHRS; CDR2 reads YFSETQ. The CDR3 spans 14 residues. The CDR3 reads CASSLGSGEETQYF. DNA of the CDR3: TGCGCCAGCAGCTTGGGGAGCGGGGAAGAGACCCAGTACTTC.

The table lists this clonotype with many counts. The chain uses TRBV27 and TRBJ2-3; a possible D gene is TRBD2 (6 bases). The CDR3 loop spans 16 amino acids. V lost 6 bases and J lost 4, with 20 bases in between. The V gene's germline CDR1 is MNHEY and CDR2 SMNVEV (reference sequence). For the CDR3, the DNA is TGTGCCAGCAGCCCGAGGGGCGGGATGGCCCCAGATACGCAGTATTTT. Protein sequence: CASSPRGGMAPDTQYF.

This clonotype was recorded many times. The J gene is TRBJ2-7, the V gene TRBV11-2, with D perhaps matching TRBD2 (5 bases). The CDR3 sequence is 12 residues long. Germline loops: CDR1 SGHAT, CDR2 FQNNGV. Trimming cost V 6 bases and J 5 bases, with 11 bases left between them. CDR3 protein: CASRGPGNEQYF. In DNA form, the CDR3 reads TGTGCCAGCAGAGGGCCCGGGAACGAGCAGTACTTC.

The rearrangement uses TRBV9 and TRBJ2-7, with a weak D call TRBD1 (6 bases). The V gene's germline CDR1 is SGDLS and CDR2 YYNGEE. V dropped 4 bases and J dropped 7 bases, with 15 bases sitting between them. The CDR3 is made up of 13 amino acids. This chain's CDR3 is CASSPRGWGEQYF. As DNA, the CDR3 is TGTGCCAGCAGCCCCAGGGGCTGGGGGGAGCAGTACTTC.

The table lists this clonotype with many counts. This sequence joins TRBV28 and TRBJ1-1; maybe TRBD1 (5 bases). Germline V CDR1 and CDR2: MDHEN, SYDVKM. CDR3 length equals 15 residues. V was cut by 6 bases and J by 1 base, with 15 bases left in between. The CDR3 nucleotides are TGTGCCAGCAGAACCGGGGCCGGCGGGAACACTGAAGCTTTCTTT. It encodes CASRTGAGGNTEAFF.

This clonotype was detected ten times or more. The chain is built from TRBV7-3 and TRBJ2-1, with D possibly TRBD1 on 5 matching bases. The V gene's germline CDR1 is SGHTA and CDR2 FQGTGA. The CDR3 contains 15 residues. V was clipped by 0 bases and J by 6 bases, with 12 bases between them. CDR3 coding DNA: TGTGCCAGCAGCTTAACAACAGGAACAACCAATGAGCAGTTCTTC. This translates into CASSLTTGTTNEQFF.

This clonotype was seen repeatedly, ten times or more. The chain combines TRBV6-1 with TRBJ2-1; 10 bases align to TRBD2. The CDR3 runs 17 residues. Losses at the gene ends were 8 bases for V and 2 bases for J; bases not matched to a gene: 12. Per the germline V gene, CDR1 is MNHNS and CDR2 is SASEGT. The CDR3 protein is CASASGSVFGTYNEQFF. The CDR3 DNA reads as TGTGCCAGCGCTAGCGGGAGTGTCTTCGGGACCTACAATGAGCAGTTCTTC.

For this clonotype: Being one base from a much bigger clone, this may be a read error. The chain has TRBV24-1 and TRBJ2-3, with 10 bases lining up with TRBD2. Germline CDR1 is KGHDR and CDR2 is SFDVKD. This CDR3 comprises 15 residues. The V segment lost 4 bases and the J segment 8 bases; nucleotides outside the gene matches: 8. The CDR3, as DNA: TGTGCCACCAGTGACATGGCTAGCGGGAGTGTTACGCAGTATTTT. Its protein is CATSDMASGSVTQYF.

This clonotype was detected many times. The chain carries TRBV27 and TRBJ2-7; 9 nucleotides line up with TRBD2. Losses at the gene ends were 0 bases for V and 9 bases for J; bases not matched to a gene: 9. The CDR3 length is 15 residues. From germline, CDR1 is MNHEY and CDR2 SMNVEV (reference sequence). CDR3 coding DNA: TGTGCCAGCAGTTTATCAGGTCTAGCGGGAATGGGGCAGTACTTC. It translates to CASSLSGLAGMGQYF.

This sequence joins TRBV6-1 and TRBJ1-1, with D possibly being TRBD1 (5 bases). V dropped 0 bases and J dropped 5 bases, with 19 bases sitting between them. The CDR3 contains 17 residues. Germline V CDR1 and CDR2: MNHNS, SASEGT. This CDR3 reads CASSEANSRGLRTEAFF. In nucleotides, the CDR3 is TGTGCCAGCAGTGAAGCTAACAGTCGGGGCTTGAGGACTGAAGCTTTCTTT.

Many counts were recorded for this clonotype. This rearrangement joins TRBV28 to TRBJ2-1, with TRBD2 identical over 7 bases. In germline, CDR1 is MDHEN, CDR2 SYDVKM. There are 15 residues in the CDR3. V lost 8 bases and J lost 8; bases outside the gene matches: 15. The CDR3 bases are TGTGCCAGCCTCGCGGGAGTAAAGAGTTTGGATGAGCAGTTCTTC. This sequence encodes CASLAGVKSLDEQFF. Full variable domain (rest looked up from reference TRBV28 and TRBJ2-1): DVKVTQSSRYLVKRTGEKVFLECVQDMDHENMFWYRQDPGLGLRLIYFSYDVKMKEKGDIPEGYSVSREKKERFSLILESASTNQTSMYLCASLAGVKSLDEQFFGPGTRLTVL.

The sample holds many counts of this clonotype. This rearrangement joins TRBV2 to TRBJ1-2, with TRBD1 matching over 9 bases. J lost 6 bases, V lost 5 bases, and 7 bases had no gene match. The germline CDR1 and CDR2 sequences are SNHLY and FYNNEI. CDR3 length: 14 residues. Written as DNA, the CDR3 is TGTGCCAGCAGTCCAGGACAGGGGTCCGATGGCTACACCTTC. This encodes CASSPGQGSDGYTF.

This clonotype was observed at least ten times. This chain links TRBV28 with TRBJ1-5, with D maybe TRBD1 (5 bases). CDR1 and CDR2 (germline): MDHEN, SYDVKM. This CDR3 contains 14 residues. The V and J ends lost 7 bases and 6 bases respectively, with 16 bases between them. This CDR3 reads CASTFGGVVQPQHF. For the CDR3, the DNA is TGTGCCAGCACCTTTGGGGGGGTTGTTCAGCCCCAGCATTTT.

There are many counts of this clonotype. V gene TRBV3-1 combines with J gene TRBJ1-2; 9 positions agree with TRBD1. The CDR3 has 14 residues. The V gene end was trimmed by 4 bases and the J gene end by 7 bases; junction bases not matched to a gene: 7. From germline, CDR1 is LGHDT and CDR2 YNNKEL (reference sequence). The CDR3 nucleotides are TGTGCCAGCAGCCCCTGGACAGGGGATGGTGGCTACACCTTC. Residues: CASSPWTGDGGYTF.